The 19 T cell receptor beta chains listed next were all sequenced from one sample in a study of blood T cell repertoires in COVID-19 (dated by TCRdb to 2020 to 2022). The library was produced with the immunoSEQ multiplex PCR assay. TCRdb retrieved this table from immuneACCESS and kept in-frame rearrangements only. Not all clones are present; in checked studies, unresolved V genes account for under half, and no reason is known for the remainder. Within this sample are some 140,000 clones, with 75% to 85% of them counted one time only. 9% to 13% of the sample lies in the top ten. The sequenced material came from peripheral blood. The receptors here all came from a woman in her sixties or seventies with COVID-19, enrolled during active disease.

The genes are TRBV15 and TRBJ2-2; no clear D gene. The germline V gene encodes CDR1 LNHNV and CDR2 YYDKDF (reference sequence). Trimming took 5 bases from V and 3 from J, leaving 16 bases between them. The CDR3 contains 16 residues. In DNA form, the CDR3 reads TGTGCCACCAGCGGCGAAGACTTTAATGACACCGGGGAGCTGTTTTTT. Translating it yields CATSGEDFNDTGELFF. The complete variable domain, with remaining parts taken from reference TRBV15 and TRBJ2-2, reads DAMVIQNPRYQVTQFGKPVTLSCSQTLNHNVMYWYQQKSSQAPKLLFHYYDKDFNNEADTPDNFQSRRPNTSFCFLDIRSPGLGDTAMYLCATSGEDFNDTGELFFGEGSRLTVL.

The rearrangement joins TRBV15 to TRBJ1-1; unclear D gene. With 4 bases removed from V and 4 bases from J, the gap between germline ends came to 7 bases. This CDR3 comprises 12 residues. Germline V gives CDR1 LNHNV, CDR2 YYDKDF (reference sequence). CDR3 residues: CATSTPVTEAFF. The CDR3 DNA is TGTGCCACCAGCACCCCGGTCACTGAAGCTTTCTTT.

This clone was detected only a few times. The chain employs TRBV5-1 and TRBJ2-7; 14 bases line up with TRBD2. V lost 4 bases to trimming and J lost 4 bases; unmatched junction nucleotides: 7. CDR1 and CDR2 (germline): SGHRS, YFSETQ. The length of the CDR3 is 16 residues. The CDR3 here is CASSPHRLAGGYEQYF. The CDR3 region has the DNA TGCGCCAGCAGCCCCCACCGACTAGCGGGAGGGTACGAGCAGTACTTC. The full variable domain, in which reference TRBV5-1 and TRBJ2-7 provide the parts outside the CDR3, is KAGVTQTPRYLIKTRGQQVTLSCSPISGHRSVSWYQQTPGQGLQFLFEYFSETQRNKGNFPGRFSGRQFSNSRSEMNVSTLELGDSALYLCASSPHRLAGGYEQYFGPGTRLTVT.

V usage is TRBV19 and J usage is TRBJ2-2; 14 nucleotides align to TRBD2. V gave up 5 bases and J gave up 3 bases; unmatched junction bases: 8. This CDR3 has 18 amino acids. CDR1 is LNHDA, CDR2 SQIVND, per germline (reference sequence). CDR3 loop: CASSGKGLAGAYTGELFF. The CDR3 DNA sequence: TGTGCCAGTAGTGGAAAGGGACTAGCGGGAGCGTACACCGGGGAGCTGTTTTTT.

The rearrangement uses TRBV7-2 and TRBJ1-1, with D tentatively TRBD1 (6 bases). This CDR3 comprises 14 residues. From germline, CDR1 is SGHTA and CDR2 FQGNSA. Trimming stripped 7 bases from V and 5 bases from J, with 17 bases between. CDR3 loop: CASTAVQGVTEAFF. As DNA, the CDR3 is TGTGCCAGCACCGCAGTACAGGGAGTGACTGAAGCTTTCTTT.

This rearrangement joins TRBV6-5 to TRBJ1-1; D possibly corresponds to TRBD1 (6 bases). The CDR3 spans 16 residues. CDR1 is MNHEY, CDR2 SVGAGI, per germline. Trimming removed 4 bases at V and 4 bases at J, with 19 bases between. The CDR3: CASSSRVGTGFTEAFF. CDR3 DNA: TGTGCCAGCAGTTCCCGGGTAGGAACAGGGTTCACTGAAGCTTTCTTT.

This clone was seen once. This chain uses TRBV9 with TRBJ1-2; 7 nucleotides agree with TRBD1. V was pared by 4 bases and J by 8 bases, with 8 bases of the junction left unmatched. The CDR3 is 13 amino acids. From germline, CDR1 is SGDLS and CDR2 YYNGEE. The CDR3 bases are TGTGCCAGCAGCCCCGACAGGGCGGGGGGCTACACCTTC. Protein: CASSPDRAGGYTF.

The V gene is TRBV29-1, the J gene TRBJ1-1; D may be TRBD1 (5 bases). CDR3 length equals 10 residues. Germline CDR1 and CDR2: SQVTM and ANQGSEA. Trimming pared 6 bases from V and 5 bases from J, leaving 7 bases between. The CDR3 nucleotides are TGCAGCGTCAGGGAAACTGAAGCTTTCTTT. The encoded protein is CSVRETEAFF.

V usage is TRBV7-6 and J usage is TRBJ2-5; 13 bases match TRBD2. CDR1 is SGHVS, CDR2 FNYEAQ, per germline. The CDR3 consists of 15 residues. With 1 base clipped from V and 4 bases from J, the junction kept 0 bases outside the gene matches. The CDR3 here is CASSLGLAGGETQYF. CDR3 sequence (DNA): TGTGCCAGCAGCTTAGGACTAGCGGGAGGAGAGACCCAGTACTTC.

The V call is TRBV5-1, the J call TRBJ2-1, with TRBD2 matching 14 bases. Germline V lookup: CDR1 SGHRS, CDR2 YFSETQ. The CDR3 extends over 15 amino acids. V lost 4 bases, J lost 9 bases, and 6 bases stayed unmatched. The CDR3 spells CASSRGLAGVGEQFF. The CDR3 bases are TGCGCCAGCAGCCGGGGACTAGCGGGAGTCGGTGAGCAGTTCTTC.

As DNA, the CDR3 is TGTGCCATCAGTCGACAGGCCCGGGAGCCCCAGCATTTT. It translates to CAISRQAREPQHF. V gene TRBV10-3 combines with J gene TRBJ1-5, with D tentatively TRBD1 (6 bases). V was shortened by 5 bases and J by 8 bases, with 13 bases between the two germline ends. Germline lookup yields CDR1 ENHRY and CDR2 SYGVKD. The CDR3 is made up of 13 amino acids.

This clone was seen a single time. The CDR3: CASSLRYPGTFDSYEQYF. The CDR3 region has the DNA TGTGCCAGCAGCCTCAGATACCCAGGGACTTTTGACTCCTACGAGCAGTACTTC. V is TRBV27 and J is TRBJ2-7; D possibly corresponds to TRBD2 (6 bases). The length of the CDR3 is 18 residues. CDR1 is MNHEY and CDR2 is SMNVEV in the germline V gene (reference sequence). Trimming took off 6 bases at V and 0 bases at J, with 24 bases between the two ends.

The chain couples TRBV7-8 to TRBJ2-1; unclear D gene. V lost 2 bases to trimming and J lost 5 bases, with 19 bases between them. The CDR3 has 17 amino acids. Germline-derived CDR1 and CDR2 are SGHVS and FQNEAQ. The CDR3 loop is CASSLLTGSLTNNEQFF. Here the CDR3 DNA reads TGTGCCAGCAGCTTACTGACCGGGTCCCTCACCAACAATGAGCAGTTCTTC.

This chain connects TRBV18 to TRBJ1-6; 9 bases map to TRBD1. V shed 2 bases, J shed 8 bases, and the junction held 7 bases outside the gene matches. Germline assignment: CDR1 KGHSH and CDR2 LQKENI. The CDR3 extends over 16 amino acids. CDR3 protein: CASSPGDRVRDSPLHF. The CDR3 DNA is TGTGCCAGCTCACCAGGGGACAGGGTGAGAGATTCACCCCTCCACTTT.

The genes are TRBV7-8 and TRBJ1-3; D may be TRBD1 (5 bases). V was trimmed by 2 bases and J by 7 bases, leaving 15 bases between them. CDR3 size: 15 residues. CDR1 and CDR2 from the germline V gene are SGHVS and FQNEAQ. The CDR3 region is CASSLLPGLSNTIYF. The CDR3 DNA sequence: TGTGCCAGCAGCTTACTTCCAGGGTTGAGCAACACCATATATTTT.

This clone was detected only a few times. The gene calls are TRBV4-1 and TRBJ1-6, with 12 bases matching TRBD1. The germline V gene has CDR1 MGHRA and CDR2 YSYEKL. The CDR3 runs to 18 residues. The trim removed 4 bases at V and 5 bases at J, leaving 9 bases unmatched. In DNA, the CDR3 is TGCGCCAGCAGCCCCTACCCGGGACAGGGGGCCCATAATTCACCCCTCCACTTT. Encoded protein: CASSPYPGQGAHNSPLHF.

CDR3 nucleotide sequence: TGTGCCAGCAGTCAAGGCAGGGGCACTGAAGCTTTCTTT. This sequence encodes CASSQGRGTEAFF. The chain uses TRBV7-2 and TRBJ1-1, with D possibly matching TRBD1 (6 bases). The CDR3 loop spans 13 amino acids. Germline V gene lookup returns CDR1 SGHTA and CDR2 FQGNSA. The V gene lost 6 bases and the J gene lost 4 bases, with 12 bases spanning the gap.

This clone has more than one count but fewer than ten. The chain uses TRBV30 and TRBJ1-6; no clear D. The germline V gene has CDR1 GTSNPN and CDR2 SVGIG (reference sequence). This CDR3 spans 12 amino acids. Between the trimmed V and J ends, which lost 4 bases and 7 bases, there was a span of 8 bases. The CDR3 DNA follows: TGTGCCTGGATCAGAGGAAATTCACCCCTCCACTTT. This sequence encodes CAWIRGNSPLHF.

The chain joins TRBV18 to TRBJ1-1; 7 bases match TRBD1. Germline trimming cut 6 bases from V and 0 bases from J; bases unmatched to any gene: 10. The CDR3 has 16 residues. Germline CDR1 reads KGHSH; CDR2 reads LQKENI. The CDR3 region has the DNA TGTGCCAGCTCTCCGGGGACAGCCGCCATGAACACTGAAGCTTTCTTT. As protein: CASSPGTAAMNTEAFF.